Listed below are T cell receptor beta chains from one sample, sequenced in a study of early T cells in non-severe SARS-CoV-2 infection. TCRdb re-analysed the 5' RACE reads in MiXCR, keeping a single row per CDR3 protein. This sample has about 48,000 distinct CDR3 sequences, with more than 6.5% found just once. Sequencing was carried out using whole blood. All receptors come from an adult who was a healthcare worker with PCR-confirmed SARS-CoV-2 infection or an uninfected control (not recorded which). CDR3s leave out the opening cysteine and the closing phenylalanine or tryptophan.

cdr3_aa: ASSRTGRESPLH
v_call: TRBV3-1
j_call: TRBJ1-6

cdr3_aa: SARDLDRGKSYEQY
v_call: TRBV20-1
j_call: TRBJ2-7

cdr3_aa: ASSARTGGVTEAF
v_call: TRBV6-1
j_call: TRBJ1-1

cdr3_aa: ASSAGTGAHTEAF
v_call: TRBV28
j_call: TRBJ1-1

cdr3_aa: ATSDSGRFTDTQY
v_call: TRBV24-1
j_call: TRBJ2-3

cdr3_aa: ASSYSGGQINEKLF
v_call: TRBV6-8
j_call: TRBJ1-4

cdr3_aa: ASGRLTGRVSNQPQH
v_call: TRBV28
j_call: TRBJ1-5

cdr3_aa: ASSRDRQETQY
v_call: TRBV14
j_call: TRBJ2-5

cdr3_aa: ASSGRTSGGAGNEQF
v_call: TRBV9
j_call: TRBJ2-1

cdr3_aa: ASSQPRAGELF
v_call: TRBV7-9
j_call: TRBJ2-2

cdr3_aa: ASSQGSGTNGYT
v_call: TRBV11-1
j_call: TRBJ1-2

cdr3_aa: ASSSWGIRSSSYEQY
v_call: TRBV3-1
j_call: TRBJ2-7

cdr3_aa: ASSEPYNEQF
v_call: TRBV2
j_call: TRBJ2-1

cdr3_aa: ASIKGQGAYNSPLH
v_call: TRBV6-6
j_call: TRBJ1-6